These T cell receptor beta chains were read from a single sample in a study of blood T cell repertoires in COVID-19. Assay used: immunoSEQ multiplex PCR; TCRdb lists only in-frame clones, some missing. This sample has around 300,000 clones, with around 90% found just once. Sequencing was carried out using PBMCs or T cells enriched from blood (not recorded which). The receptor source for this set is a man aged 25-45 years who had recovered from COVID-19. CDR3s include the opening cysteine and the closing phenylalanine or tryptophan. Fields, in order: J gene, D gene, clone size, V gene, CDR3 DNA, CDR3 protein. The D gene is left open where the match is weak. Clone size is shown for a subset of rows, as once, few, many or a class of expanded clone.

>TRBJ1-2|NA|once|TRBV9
TGTGCCAGCAGGGCTGCGGGAGGTAACTATGGCTACACCTTC
CASRAAGGNYGYTF
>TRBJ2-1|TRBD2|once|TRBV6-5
TGTGCCAGCAGCGGTAGCGGGGCCTACAATGAGCAGTTCTTC
CASSGSGAYNEQFF
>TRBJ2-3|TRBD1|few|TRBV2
TGTGCCAGCAGTGTTAGGACAGGGAGGTCACTGAGCACAGATACGCAGTATTTT
CASSVRTGRSLSTDTQYF
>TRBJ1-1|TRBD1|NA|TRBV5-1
TGCGCCAGCAGCTTGGGGGACAGATCGAAGTCTGGGGACACTGAAGCTTTCTTT
CASSLGDRSKSGDTEAFF
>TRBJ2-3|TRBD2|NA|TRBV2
TGTGCCAGCAGCCGAGCGGGGGCCACAACAGATACGCAGTATTTT
CASSRAGATTDTQYF
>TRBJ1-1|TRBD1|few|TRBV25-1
TGTGCCAGCAGTCCGGGACAGAGTACGAACACTGAAGCTTTCTTT
CASSPGQSTNTEAFF
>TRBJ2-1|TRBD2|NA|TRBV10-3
TGTGCCATCTGGGCCCCCACTAGCGAGGGGAACAATGAGCAGTTCTTC
CAIWAPTSEGNNEQFF
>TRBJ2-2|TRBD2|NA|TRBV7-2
TGTGCCAGCGGCCCCCCAACTAGCGGGGGATTTGGCGGGGAGCTGTTTTTT
CASGPPTSGGFGGELFF
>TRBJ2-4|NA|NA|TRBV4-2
TGTGCCAGCAGCCAAGAGTCGAGGACACAAAACATTCAGTACTTC
CASSQESRTQNIQYF
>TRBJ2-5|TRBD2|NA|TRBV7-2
TGTGCCAGCAGCTTAAGGGACTACTTACAAGAGACCCAGTACTTC
CASSLRDYLQETQYF
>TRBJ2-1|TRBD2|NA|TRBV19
TGTGCCAGTAGTATGGGTCTAGCGGGGGAAAAAAATGAGCAGTTCTTC
CASSMGLAGEKNEQFF
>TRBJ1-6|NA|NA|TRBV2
TGTGCCAGCAGTGTCGGACAGTTGAATTCACCCCTCCACTTT
CASSVGQLNSPLHF
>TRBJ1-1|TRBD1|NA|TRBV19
TGTGCCAGTAGTAGAGAGACAGGGATTTTCGCTGAAGCTTTCTTT
CASSRETGIFAEAFF
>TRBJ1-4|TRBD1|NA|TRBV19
TGTGCCAGTGCTCCTTTAGGGGGCGGTCATGAAAAACTGTTTTTT
CASAPLGGGHEKLFF
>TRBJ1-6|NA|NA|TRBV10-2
TGCGCCAGCACCTCCGGGACAACGAATTCACCCCTCCACTTT
CASTSGTTNSPLHF
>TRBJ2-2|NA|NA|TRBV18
TGTGCCAGCTCAGCCGGGACTAACACCGGGGAGCTGTTTTTT
CASSAGTNTGELFF
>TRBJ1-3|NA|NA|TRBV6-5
TGTGCCACCTGGGCTCCCTCTGGAAACACCATATATTTT
CATWAPSGNTIYF
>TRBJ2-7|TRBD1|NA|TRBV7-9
TGTGCCAGCAGCTCCACGGACAGGGGCCATCCCTACGAGCAGTACTTC
CASSSTDRGHPYEQYF
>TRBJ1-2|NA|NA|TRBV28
TGTGCCAGCAGTTCAGGGAATGGCTACACCTTC
CASSSGNGYTF
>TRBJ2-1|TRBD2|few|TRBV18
TGTGCCAGCTCCCTAACAGGGGCAACTAGCGGGGGGGCCGAGGACAATGAGCAGTTCTTC
CASSLTGATSGGAEDNEQFF
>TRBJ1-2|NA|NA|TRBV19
TGTGCCAGTAGCAGACAGGTGGGAGGCTACACCTTC
CASSRQVGGYTF
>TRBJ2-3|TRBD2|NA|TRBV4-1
TGCGCCAGCAGCCAAGATGCTCGGGGGGGATGGGATACGCAGTATTTT
CASSQDARGGWDTQYF
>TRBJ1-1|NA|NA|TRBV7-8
TGTGCCAGCAGCTTAACACCGACAGGTGAAGCTTTCTTT
CASSLTPTGEAFF
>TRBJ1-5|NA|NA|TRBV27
TGTGCCAGCAGTCCCAGGGAGGATCAGCCCCAGCATTTT
CASSPREDQPQHF
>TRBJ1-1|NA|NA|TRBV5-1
TGCGCCAGCAGTACCGGGAACCCCTTGAACACTGAAGCTTTCTTT
CASSTGNPLNTEAFF
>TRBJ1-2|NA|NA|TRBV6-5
TGTGCCAGCCGACAGGCCACAGCTAACTATGGCTACACCTTC
CASRQATANYGYTF
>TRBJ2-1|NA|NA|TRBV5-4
TGTGCCAGCAGCTTGGCCGGGTTATCCTACAATGAGCAGTTCTTC
CASSLAGLSYNEQFF
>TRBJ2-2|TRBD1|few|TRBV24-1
TGTGCCACCAGTGATCCGGGACAGGGGGACACCGGGGAGCTGTTTTTT
CATSDPGQGDTGELFF
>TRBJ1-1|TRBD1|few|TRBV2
TGTGCCAGCAGTTGGACAGGGAAGAATACTGAAGCTTTCTTT
CASSWTGKNTEAFF
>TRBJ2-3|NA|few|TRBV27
TGTGCCAGCAGCCCGAGAGGTATACCCGATACGCAGTATTTT
CASSPRGIPDTQYF
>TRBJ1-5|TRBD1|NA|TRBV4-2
TGTGCCAGCAGCCAAGGGGTCACAGGGGTTCAGCCCCAGCATTTT
CASSQGVTGVQPQHF
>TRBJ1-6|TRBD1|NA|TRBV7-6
TGTGCCAGCAGCTTAGTAGGACAGGGGAGGGATTCACCCCTCCACTTT
CASSLVGQGRDSPLHF
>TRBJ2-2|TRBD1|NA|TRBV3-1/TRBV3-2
TGTGCCAGCAGCCAAGGACAGGGGGACAGGGAGCTGTTTTTT
CASSQGQGDRELFF
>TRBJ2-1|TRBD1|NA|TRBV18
TGTGCCAGCTCAGCCTTGACAGGGGACGGCTACAATGAGCAGTTCTTC
CASSALTGDGYNEQFF
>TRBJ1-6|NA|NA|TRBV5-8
TGTGCCAGCCACCCTGCGGGCGTCGGGGGGTCACCCCTCCACTTT
CASHPAGVGGSPLHF
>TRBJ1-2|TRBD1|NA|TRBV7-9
TGTGCCAGCAGCCCATGGGACAGGGATAACTATGGCTACACCTTC
CASSPWDRDNYGYTF
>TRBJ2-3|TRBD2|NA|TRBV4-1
TGCGCCAGCAGCCTTAGCGGGGGGCCCACCACAGATACGCAGTATTTT
CASSLSGGPTTDTQYF
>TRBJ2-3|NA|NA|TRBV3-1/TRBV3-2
TGTGCCAGCAGCCCCCCCGGGAGCACAGATACGCAGTATTTT
CASSPPGSTDTQYF
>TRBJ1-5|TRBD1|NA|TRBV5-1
TGCGCCAGCAGCTTGGGAGGGACAGGGCAAAGTCAGCCCCAGCATTTT
CASSLGGTGQSQPQHF
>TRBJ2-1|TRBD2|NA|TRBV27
TGTGCCAGCAGTTTCCTTAGCGGGGGGGCGAATGAGCAGTTCTTC
CASSFLSGGANEQFF
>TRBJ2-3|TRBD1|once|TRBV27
TGTGCCAGCAGTTTCTCCGGAACAGGGGGTACGCAGTATTTT
CASSFSGTGGTQYF
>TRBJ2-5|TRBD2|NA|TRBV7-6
TGTGCCAGCAGCTGGACTAGCGGGGGACCGGAGACCCAGTACTTC
CASSWTSGGPETQYF
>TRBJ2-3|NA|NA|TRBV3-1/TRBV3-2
TGTGCCAGCAGCCAAGATCACAGCAGAAGCACAGATACGCAGTATTTT
CASSQDHSRSTDTQYF